These 31 T cell receptor beta chains came from one sample sequenced in a study of patients and donors after allogeneic stem cell transplantation. In TCRdb, the RT-PCR reads were re-called with MiXCR into one record per CDR3 protein. The repertoire consists of 190,000 or so distinct CDR3 sequences, with 35% to 45% occurring once and the leading ten covering roughly 11%. Sequenced: blood, either unsorted or a sorted T cell fraction (not recorded which). These receptors all come from a human donor who was either an allogeneic HSCT recipient or a stem cell or donor lymphocyte infusion donor (not recorded which). It is not recorded whose cells these are; they may come from a transplant donor.

This clonotype was seen more than once but under ten times. The chain combines TRBV20-1 with TRBJ1-2; D uncertain. Trimming removed 6 bases at V and 5 bases at J, with 16 bases between. The CDR3 extends over 13 amino acids. Germline assignment: CDR1 DFQATT and CDR2 SNEGSKA (reference sequence). CDR3 loop: CSAVVDTAYGYTF. CDR3 nucleotides: TGCAGTGCCGTAGTGGATACGGCGTATGGCTACACCTTC.

The count of this clonotype is one. The gene calls are TRBV20-1 and TRBJ2-1; the D is unclear. V gave up 3 bases and J gave up 5 bases, with 8 bases separating them. This CDR3 spans 12 amino acids. The germline V gene encodes CDR1 DFQATT and CDR2 SNEGSKA (reference sequence). The CDR3 DNA is TGCAGTGCTAGTATCCAGCACAATGAGCAGTTCTTC. Its translation: CSASIQHNEQFF.

The chain uses TRBV20-1 and TRBJ1-1; a weak D match, TRBD1 (6 bases). Trimming removed 6 bases at V and 1 base at J, with 15 bases between. The CDR3 extends over 14 amino acids. Per germline, CDR1 DFQATT and CDR2 SNEGSKA (reference sequence). The CDR3 is CSAGTPGANTEAFF. CDR3 bases: TGCAGTGCAGGTACCCCAGGGGCGAACACTGAAGCTTTCTTT.

The chain carries TRBV15 and TRBJ1-1; D remains ambiguous. CDR3 length: 13 residues. Trimming pared 4 bases from V and 0 bases from J, leaving 6 bases between. CDR1 is LNHNV, CDR2 YYDKDF, per germline (reference sequence). The CDR3, as DNA: TGTGCCACCAGCACACAGCTGAACACTGAAGCTTTCTTT. It translates to CATSTQLNTEAFF.

The chain carries TRBV20-1 and TRBJ1-4; TRBD1 agrees at 8 bases. J gave up 5 bases and V 7 bases, and 9 bases lay outside the gene matches. Per germline, CDR1 DFQATT and CDR2 SNEGSKA (reference sequence). This CDR3 contains 14 residues. For the CDR3, the DNA is TGCAGTGGTCGATTGGGACAGGAGAATGAAAAACTGTTTTTT. Translating it yields CSGRLGQENEKLFF.

In this sample, this clonotype turned up once. The V gene is TRBV12-3 or TRBV12-4, the J gene TRBJ1-3; no firm D call. The CDR3 length is 18 residues. Between the trimmed V and J ends, which lost 5 bases and 0 bases, there was a span of 20 bases. Written as DNA, the CDR3 is TGTGCCAGCAGTGCCCCATGGCGGGGATCTATCTCTGGAAACACCATATATTTT. The encoded protein is CASSAPWRGSISGNTIYF.

The rearrangement uses TRBV12-3 or TRBV12-4 and TRBJ1-5; possibly TRBD1 for D (6 bases). Trimming left V 5 bases short and J 2 bases short, with 16 bases between. The CDR3 length is 16 residues. The CDR3 spells CASSPRGGDGNQPQHF. CDR3 DNA sequence: TGTGCCAGCAGTCCCCGAGGGGGGGACGGCAATCAGCCCCAGCATTTT.

This clonotype was seen only a few times. The rearrangement links TRBV6-6 to TRBJ1-2; the D gene is possibly TRBD1 (6 bases). This CDR3 comprises 13 residues. Germline V gene sequence: CDR1 MNHNY, CDR2 SVGAGI (reference sequence). Trimming removed 9 bases at V and 6 bases at J, with 17 bases between. CDR3 coding DNA: TGTGCCAGTAGAACAGGGAATCGTGATGGCTACACCTTC. The encoded protein is CASRTGNRDGYTF.

This clonotype has just a few counts. V usage is TRBV7-9 and J usage is TRBJ2-6; D may correspond to TRBD1 or TRBD2 (5 bases each). Germline CDR1 and CDR2: SEHNR and FQNEAQ (reference sequence). There are 16 residues in the CDR3. V lost 0 bases, J lost 0 bases, and 6 bases lay in between. The CDR3 loop is CASSLAGDSGANVLTF. In DNA form, the CDR3 reads TGTGCCAGCAGCTTAGCGGGGGACTCTGGGGCCAACGTCCTGACTTTC.

The chain combines TRBV11-1 with TRBJ2-3; D may be TRBD2 (5 bases). The CDR3 consists of 15 residues. The V gene lost 5 bases and the J gene lost 0 bases, with 12 bases spanning the gap. Germline V CDR1 and CDR2: SGHAT, FQDESV (reference sequence). The CDR3 bases are TGTGCCAGCAGCCACCGCCGGGGTAGCACAGATACGCAGTATTTT. Translated, it gives CASSHRRGSTDTQYF.

The chain is built from TRBV7-2 and TRBJ2-1; TRBD2 matches 12 bases. The germline V gene encodes CDR1 SGHTA and CDR2 FQGNSA. The CDR3 extends over 18 amino acids. V trimming: 5 bases; J trimming: 0 bases; junction bases outside the gene matches: 8. The CDR3 coding sequence is TGTGCCAGCAGCACCCGTAGACTAGCGGGGGACTCCTACAATGAGCAGTTCTTC. Encoded protein: CASSTRRLAGDSYNEQFF. Looking up the rest from reference TRBV7-2 and TRBJ2-1 gives the full variable domain: GAGVSQSPSNKVTEKGKDVELRCDPISGHTALYWYRQSLGQGLEFLIYFQGNSAPDKSGLPSDRFSAERTGGSVSTLTIQRTQQEDSAVYLCASSTRRLAGDSYNEQFFGPGTRLTVL.

This clonotype was found once. The chain recombines TRBV5-1 with TRBJ2-7; tentatively, D is TRBD1 (6 bases). Trimming removed 2 bases from V and 0 bases from J, with 15 bases in between. CDR3 length equals 16 residues. The germline CDR1 and CDR2 sequences are SGHRS and YFSETQ. CDR3 amino acids: CASSFTGSGASYEQYF. CDR3 nucleotide sequence: TGCGCCAGCAGCTTCACAGGGAGTGGAGCCTCCTACGAGCAGTACTTC.

This sequence joins TRBV5-6 and TRBJ1-2; D may be TRBD1 (6 bases). V lost 0 bases and J lost 8, with 14 bases in between. The germline CDR1 and CDR2 sequences are SGHDT and YYEEEE. The CDR3 extends over 14 amino acids. This CDR3 is CASSLVAGVGGYTF. Written as DNA, the CDR3 is TGTGCCAGCAGCTTGGTCGCAGGGGTTGGAGGCTACACCTTC.

The chain has TRBV28 and TRBJ2-7, with D possibly matching TRBD1 (6 bases). V dropped 8 bases and J dropped 4 bases, with 24 bases sitting between them. The CDR3 sequence is 16 residues long. Germline V gene sequence: CDR1 MDHEN, CDR2 SYDVKM. CDR3 sequence reads: CASALSRGGGGYEQYF. The CDR3 nucleotides read TGTGCCAGCGCACTCTCTAGAGGGGGTGGAGGTTACGAGCAGTACTTC.

This clonotype appeared a few times. The chain recombines TRBV28 with TRBJ2-7; tentative D call: TRBD2 (7 bases). Deletions cut 10 bases from V and 7 bases from J, with 14 bases between. This CDR3 comprises 11 residues. From germline, CDR1 is MDHEN and CDR2 SYDVKM. Here the CDR3 DNA reads TGTGCCATGGGAGGGGGAAGGGAGCAGTACTTC. Its translation: CAMGGGREQYF.

This clonotype showed up many times. The gene calls are TRBV12-3 or TRBV12-4 and TRBJ1-3; D not certain. This CDR3 region has 13 residues. V gave up 3 bases and J gave up 3 bases, with 6 bases separating them. The CDR3 region is CASSLAFGNTIYF. Here the CDR3 DNA reads TGTGCCAGCAGTTTGGCGTTTGGAAACACCATATATTTT.

A few counts support this clonotype. The chain carries TRBV7-8 and TRBJ2-1; the match to TRBD1 covers 8 bases. Germline V gene lookup returns CDR1 SGHVS and CDR2 FQNEAQ. There are 14 residues in the CDR3. The V and J ends lost 5 bases and 5 bases, in that order; junction bases with no gene match: 5. CDR3 coding DNA: TGTGCCAGCAGCCAGGACAGGGACCACAATGAGCAGTTCTTC. Translating it yields CASSQDRDHNEQFF. Full variable domain (missing parts from reference TRBV7-8 and TRBJ2-1): GAGVSQSPRYKVAKRGQDVALRCDPISGHVSLFWYQQALGQGPEFLTYFQNEAQLDKSGLPSDRFFAERPEGSVSTLKIQRTQQEDSAVYLCASSQDRDHNEQFFGPGTRLTVL.

The gene calls are TRBV28 and TRBJ1-2, with D tentatively TRBD1 (5 bases). V lost 3 bases, J lost 3 bases, and 11 bases lay in between. The CDR3 length is 14 residues. CDR1 is MDHEN and CDR2 is SYDVKM in the germline V gene. The CDR3 nucleotides read TGTGCCAGCAGTTTTATTGACAGTTACTATGGCTACACCTTC. It yields the protein CASSFIDSYYGYTF.

The CDR3 nucleotides are TGTGCCAGCAGTTTGTACACTGGAACTAATGAAAAACTGTTTTTT. It encodes CASSLYTGTNEKLFF. This rearrangement joins TRBV12-3 or TRBV12-4 to TRBJ1-4, with D unclear. This CDR3 is built from 15 residues. V dropped 3 bases and J dropped 1 base, with 9 bases sitting between them.

The chain carries TRBV20-1 and TRBJ1-6; no clear D. The CDR3 is 15 residues long. V was clipped by 3 bases and J by 2 bases, with 11 bases between them. From germline, CDR1 is DFQATT and CDR2 SNEGSKA (reference sequence). The CDR3 loop reads CSARGTSTYNSPLHF. In nucleotides, the CDR3 is TGCAGTGCTAGGGGCACTTCCACCTATAATTCACCCCTCCACTTT.

This clonotype showed up just a few times. This chain uses TRBV9 with TRBJ2-1; 9 bases line up with TRBD1. CDR3 length: 13 residues. Per germline, CDR1 SGDLS and CDR2 YYNGEE. V lost 2 bases, J lost 6 bases, and 0 bases stayed unmatched. CDR3 DNA: TGTGCCAGCAGCGTGACAGGGGGCAATGAGCAGTTCTTC. This encodes CASSVTGGNEQFF.

In this sample, this clonotype turned up a few times. The rearrangement joins TRBV19 to TRBJ1-1; maybe TRBD1 (5 bases). Per germline, CDR1 LNHDA and CDR2 SQIVND (reference sequence). The germline V and J ends were trimmed by 3 bases and 8 bases, with 7 bases remaining between them. The CDR3 has 11 residues. The CDR3 coding sequence is TGTGCCAGTAGTATCGGGGCAGAAGCTTTCTTT. Its translation is CASSIGAEAFF. Variable domain in full (rest from reference TRBV19 and TRBJ1-1): DGGITQSPKYLFRKEGQNVTLSCEQNLNHDAMYWYRQDPGQGLRLIYYSQIVNDFQKGDIAEGYSVSREKKESFPLTVTSAQKNPTAFYLCASSIGAEAFFGQGTRLTVV.

V usage is TRBV12-3 or TRBV12-4 and J usage is TRBJ2-5; no firm D call. V lost 6 bases and J lost 5, with 4 bases in between. There are 10 residues in the CDR3. The CDR3 DNA is TGTGCCAGCAGGGGGGAGACCCAGTACTTC. As protein: CASRGETQYF.

The gene calls are TRBV4-3 and TRBJ2-1; the D gene could be TRBD1 or TRBD2 (5 bases each). V was clipped by 0 bases and J by 8 bases, with 17 bases between them. CDR1 is LGHNA, CDR2 YSLEER, per germline. This CDR3 contains 16 residues. CDR3 protein: CASSQEPLVREHEQFF. DNA of the CDR3: TGCGCCAGCAGCCAAGAACCATTGGTCAGGGAGCATGAGCAGTTCTTC.

This chain connects TRBV7-9 to TRBJ2-5, with TRBD1 as a possible D gene (5 bases). Trimming took 0 bases from V and 5 from J, leaving 13 bases between them. CDR1 and CDR2 (germline): SEHNR, FQNEAQ (reference sequence). The CDR3 spans 15 residues. Here the CDR3 reads CASSLALAGWETQYF. The CDR3 nucleotides are TGTGCCAGCAGCTTAGCGCTGGCAGGGTGGGAGACCCAGTACTTC. Full variable domain (missing parts from reference TRBV7-9 and TRBJ2-5): DTGVSQNPRHKITKRGQNVTFRCDPISEHNRLYWYRQTLGQGPEFLTYFQNEAQLEKSRLLSDRFSAERPKGSFSTLEIQRTEQGDSAMYLCASSLALAGWETQYFGPGTRLLVL.

The rearrangement uses TRBV5-1 and TRBJ1-2; D gene uncertain. CDR1 and CDR2 from the germline V gene are SGHRS and YFSETQ. The CDR3 has 12 amino acids. The germline V and J ends were trimmed by 4 bases and 3 bases, with 7 bases remaining between them. The CDR3 region is CASSGNYYGYTF. CDR3 coding DNA: TGCGCCAGCAGCGGGAACTACTATGGCTACACCTTC.

The rearrangement joins TRBV20-1 to TRBJ2-5; 7 nucleotides line up with TRBD1. V shed 5 bases, J shed 4 bases, and the junction held 7 bases outside the gene matches. CDR1 is DFQATT and CDR2 is SNEGSKA in the germline V gene (reference sequence). This CDR3 is built from 13 residues. CDR3 nucleotide sequence: TGCAGTGCTCCACAGGGGTCAGTAGAGACCCAGTACTTC. Translation gives CSAPQGSVETQYF.

The rearrangement uses TRBV28 and TRBJ2-7; 11 nucleotides line up with TRBD1. The germline V gene has CDR1 MDHEN and CDR2 SYDVKM. CDR3 length equals 14 residues. V dropped 7 bases and J dropped 3; count of bases not matched to a gene: 5. The CDR3 DNA reads as TGTGCCAGCAATACCGGGACAGGGGGCTACGAGCAGTACTTC. Translating gives CASNTGTGGYEQYF.

This chain links TRBV4-2 with TRBJ1-5, with TRBD1 identical over 7 bases. V lost 0 bases to trimming and J lost 2 bases; unmatched junction nucleotides: 4. The CDR3 is 16 amino acids. The V gene's germline CDR1 is LGHNA and CDR2 YNFKEQ. CDR3 amino acids: CASSQDRGTGNQPQHF. In DNA form, the CDR3 reads TGTGCCAGCAGCCAAGATAGGGGGACAGGCAATCAGCCCCAGCATTTT.

This chain uses TRBV4-3 with TRBJ2-6; D remains ambiguous. Trimming left V 3 bases short and J 0 bases short, with 9 bases between. CDR3 length equals 16 residues. Germline V lookup: CDR1 LGHNA, CDR2 YSLEER. Here the CDR3 reads CASSHSADSGANVLTF. CDR3 DNA: TGCGCCAGCAGCCACTCCGCGGACTCTGGGGCCAACGTCCTGACTTTC.

A few counts support this clonotype. The chain joins TRBV25-1 to TRBJ2-1, with no clear D. Trimming removed 5 bases at V and 9 bases at J, with 20 bases between. CDR3 length: 15 amino acids. Looked up from germline, CDR1 is MGHDK and CDR2 is SYGVNS. The CDR3 region has the DNA TGTGCCAGCAGTCTTACCAGCCCTGCTGTGGGTGAGCAGTTCTTC. This translates into CASSLTSPAVGEQFF.